Shown below are 16 T cell receptor beta chains from a single sample sequenced in a study of vaccination effects on CD4 cells after COVID-19. These receptors have no known antigen. Following culture for roughly 10 days, CD4+ T cells were isolated. Data came from immunoSEQ multiplex PCR; TCRdb stores just in-frame clones and leaves some out. The sample yields 35,000 to 40,000 clones, roughly 80% seen once. The sample in question was CD4+ T cells from PBMCs cultured without peptide, obtained before COVID-19 vaccination. The receptors come from a human donor who received a COVID-19 vaccine.

This chain links TRBV11-2 with TRBJ1-2; D gene unclear. Trimming took 3 bases from V and 8 from J, leaving 7 bases between them. Germline V gene data show CDR1 as SGHAT and CDR2 as FQNNGV. The CDR3 covers 11 residues. Here the CDR3 reads CASSFRNGYTF. CDR3 coding DNA: TGTGCCAGCAGCTTCAGGAACGGCTACACCTTC. The whole variable domain, remainder taken from reference TRBV11-2 and TRBJ1-2, is EAGVAQSPRYKIIEKRQSVAFWCNPISGHATLYWYQQILGQGPKLLIQFQNNGVVDDSQLPKDRFSAERLKGVDSTLKIQPAKLEDSAVYLCASSFRNGYTFGSGTRLTVV.

The chain joins TRBV2 to TRBJ2-2; D uncertain. Deletions cut 2 bases from V and 4 bases from J, with 8 bases between. The CDR3 contains 14 residues. Per the germline V gene, CDR1 is SNHLY and CDR2 is FYNNEI. This CDR3 is CASSEREVTGELFF. CDR3 nucleotides: TGTGCCAGCAGTGAACGAGAAGTCACCGGGGAGCTGTTTTTT.

This clone has only a few counts. The rearrangement uses TRBV7-9 and TRBJ1-1; TRBD1 aligns across 8 bases. Germline V gene lookup returns CDR1 SEHNR and CDR2 FQNEAQ (reference sequence). With V trimmed by 5 bases and J by 4 bases, 6 bases remained unmatched. The CDR3 is made up of 14 amino acids. The CDR3, as DNA: TGTGCCAGCAGCCGGCCTGACAGGGGCACTGAAGCTTTCTTT. Its protein is CASSRPDRGTEAFF.

The rearrangement links TRBV19 to TRBJ1-6; 7 bases fit TRBD1. Trimming at V came to 8 bases and at J to 10 bases, leaving 11 bases not matched to a gene. The CDR3 totals 14 residues. Germline lookup yields CDR1 LNHDA and CDR2 SQIVND (reference sequence). CDR3 region: CASSWEGQRSPLHF. DNA of the CDR3: TGTGCCAGTTCCTGGGAGGGACAGAGATCACCCCTCCACTTT.

The rearrangement joins TRBV30 to TRBJ2-5; 9 nucleotides match TRBD2. V lost 3 bases, J lost 2 bases, and 7 bases stayed unmatched. Germline V gene sequence: CDR1 GTSNPN, CDR2 SVGIG (reference sequence). The CDR3 is 15 residues long. DNA for the CDR3: TGTGCCTGGAGAGTTAGCGGGGGTCTACAAGAGACCCAGTACTTC. It codes for CAWRVSGGLQETQYF.

V usage is TRBV24-1 and J usage is TRBJ1-5, with TRBD1 as a possible D gene (6 bases). Germline values: CDR1 KGHDR, CDR2 SFDVKD. The CDR3 has 15 residues. Trimming removed 5 bases at V and 5 bases at J, with 15 bases between. This CDR3 is CATSASRRGDQPQHF. DNA for the CDR3: TGTGCCACCAGTGCCTCGAGAAGGGGGGATCAGCCCCAGCATTTT.

The rearrangement links TRBV18 to TRBJ2-2, with 9 bases matching TRBD1. Trimming at V came to 3 bases and at J to 2 bases, leaving 4 bases not matched to a gene. Germline V gene data show CDR1 as KGHSH and CDR2 as LQKENI. The CDR3 is 16 amino acids. The CDR3 DNA is TGTGCCAGCTCACCGCGGACAGGGGATAACACCGGGGAGCTGTTTTTT. Translating gives CASSPRTGDNTGELFF. Based on the CDR3 plus reference TRBV18 and TRBJ2-2, the full variable domain is NAGVMQNPRHLVRRRGQEARLRCSPMKGHSHVYWYRQLPEEGLKFMVYLQKENIIDESGMPKERFSAEFPKEGPSILRIQQVVRGDSAAYFCASSPRTGDNTGELFFGEGSRLTVL.

The V and J genes are TRBV24-1 and TRBJ1-5; no definite D call. V was clipped by 4 bases and J by 0 bases, with 6 bases between them. The CDR3 covers 14 residues. Germline CDR1 is KGHDR and CDR2 is SFDVKD. The CDR3 spells CATSEGYSNQPQHF. DNA for the CDR3: TGTGCCACCAGTGAGGGGTATAGCAATCAGCCCCAGCATTTT.

This clone was counted between two and nine times. This chain connects TRBV4-3 to TRBJ1-1; D might be TRBD1 (6 bases). This CDR3 region has 16 residues. Germline V gives CDR1 LGHNA, CDR2 YSLEER. V shed 4 bases and J shed 3 bases, with 18 bases lying between them. The CDR3 sequence is CASSRYLQDRHTEAFF. Here the CDR3 DNA reads TGCGCCAGCAGCCGATACCTTCAGGACAGACACACTGAAGCTTTCTTT.

The chain joins TRBV21-1 to TRBJ1-5; whether TRBD1, the table's D call, matches the DNA was not checked. TRBV21-1 corresponds to a pseudogene. The CDR3 has 14 residues. The CDR3 DNA reads as TGTGCCAGTATCCAGGGGGGCTACAATCAGCCCCAGCATTTT. It is translated as CASIQGGYNQPQHF.

V usage is TRBV14 and J usage is TRBJ2-3; D tentatively fits TRBD1 or TRBD2 (6 bases each). The V end was cut by 0 bases, the J end by 2 bases, with 15 bases between. The CDR3 spans 17 residues. CDR1 and CDR2 (germline): SGHDN, FVKESK. CDR3 DNA: TGTGCCAGCAGCCAAGATCGTTCGGGGGCAATCACAGATACGCAGTATTTT. Translated: CASSQDRSGAITDTQYF.

The J gene is TRBJ1-2, the V gene TRBV6-6, with 8 nucleotides matching TRBD1. The CDR3 contains 16 residues. The V segment lost 2 bases and the J segment 6 bases; nucleotides outside the gene matches: 11. The germline gives CDR1 MNHNY, CDR2 SVGAGI (reference sequence). This CDR3 reads CASSYANQGARNGYTF. In DNA form, the CDR3 reads TGTGCCAGCAGTTACGCGAATCAGGGGGCGAGGAATGGCTACACCTTC.

The chain uses TRBV9 and TRBJ2-3, with 10 bases fitting TRBD2. The CDR3 extends over 16 amino acids. Losses at the gene ends were 4 bases for V and 5 bases for J; bases not matched to a gene: 10. Germline lookup yields CDR1 SGDLS and CDR2 YYNGEE. The CDR3 nucleotides are TGTGCCAGCAGCAACCCGAGCGGGGGGGCGAGAGATACGCAGTATTTT. Translation gives CASSNPSGGARDTQYF. The variable domain in full, completed from reference TRBV9 and TRBJ2-3, reads DSGVTQTPKHLITATGQRVTLRCSPRSGDLSVYWYQQSLDQGLQFLIQYYNGEERAKGNILERFSAQQFPDLHSELNLSSLELGDSALYFCASSNPSGGARDTQYFGPGTRLTVL.

This rearrangement joins TRBV24-1 to TRBJ1-1; no definite D call. Germline V lookup: CDR1 KGHDR, CDR2 SFDVKD. Trimming cost V 8 bases and J 1 base, with 16 bases left between them. The CDR3 is 15 residues long. CDR3 bases: TGTGCCACCAAAGCCGCGGACGGCCAGAACACTGAAGCTTTCTTT. Its translation is CATKAADGQNTEAFF.

This clone was recorded a few times. J is TRBJ1-5 and V is TRBV6-5; tentative D call: TRBD1 (5 bases). Germline V CDR1 and CDR2: MNHEY, SVGAGI. Between the trimmed V and J ends, which lost 0 bases and 2 bases, there was a span of 8 bases. The CDR3 has 15 residues. The CDR3: CASSYSTTGNQPQHF. CDR3 DNA sequence: TGTGCCAGCAGTTACTCGACGACAGGCAATCAGCCCCAGCATTTT.

V and J are TRBV5-1 and TRBJ1-2; D perhaps matches TRBD1 (6 bases). Trimming removed 1 base at V and 4 bases at J, with 20 bases between. The CDR3 spans 17 residues. Germline V gene data show CDR1 as SGHRS and CDR2 as YFSETQ. CDR3 nucleotides: TGCGCCAGCAGCTTGAGTTCTTCCGGGGGCGCTGGCTATGGCTACACCTTC. As protein: CASSLSSSGGAGYGYTF.